These 25 T cell receptor beta chains came from one sample sequenced in a study of post-analysis software for immune sequencing data. Overall study findings and caveats: Among five TRBV segments more frequent in patients than controls were TRBV5-6, TRBV5-1 and TRBV20-1.

Sequencing libraries made from TCR beta cDNA carried unique molecular identifiers. TCRdb processed the PCR reads anew with MiXCR; each CDR3 protein has one entry. The sample gives a few hundred thousand distinct CDR3 sequences, roughly 45% of which show up once; around 10% is in the top ten. Antigen specificity for these receptors is unknown. The sample consisted of blood. The receptors derive from a girl between 10 and 17 years old with multiple sclerosis.

The chain employs TRBV5-5 and TRBJ2-3, with 8 bases fitting TRBD2. The CDR3 runs to 15 residues. Germline V CDR1 and CDR2: SGHKS, YYEKEE (reference sequence). Trimming at V came to 7 bases and at J to 7 bases, leaving 14 bases not matched to a gene. CDR3 sequence (DNA): TGTGCCAGCCGAGTAGCGGGGTCACCTGATAATACGCAGTATTTT. Protein: CASRVAGSPDNTQYF.

The chain uses TRBV5-1 and TRBJ2-7; TRBD1 might be the D (6 bases). The CDR3 is 16 amino acids. Germline V gene lookup returns CDR1 SGHRS and CDR2 YFSETQ. Trimming stripped 0 bases from V and 2 bases from J, with 15 bases between. The CDR3 DNA reads TGCGCCAGCAGCTTGGCCAATGGACAGCCCACCTACGAGCAGTACTTC. This gives the protein CASSLANGQPTYEQYF.

This chain uses TRBV2 with TRBJ2-1, with D possibly matching TRBD1 (5 bases). Per the germline V gene, CDR1 is SNHLY and CDR2 is FYNNEI. The CDR3 totals 12 residues. Trimming pared 2 bases from V and 8 bases from J, leaving 7 bases between. The CDR3 DNA reads as TGTGCCAGCAGTGAATCAGGGTATGAGCAGTTCTTC. Encoded protein: CASSESGYEQFF. Using reference TRBV2 and TRBJ2-1 for the parts outside the CDR3, the full variable domain is EPEVTQTPSHQVTQMGQEVILRCVPISNHLYFYWYRQILGQKVEFLVSFYNNEISEKSEIFDDQFSVERPDGSNFTLKIRSTKLEDSAMYFCASSESGYEQFFGPGTRLTVL.

The chain carries TRBV27 and TRBJ1-4; D not certain. Germline V gives CDR1 MNHEY, CDR2 SMNVEV (reference sequence). There are 15 residues in the CDR3. Trimming removed 5 bases at V and 0 bases at J, with 10 bases between. In DNA form, the CDR3 reads TGTGCCAGCAGTGACGACTGGGCAACTAATGAAAAACTGTTTTTT. Its translation is CASSDDWATNEKLFF.

The chain combines TRBV7-2 with TRBJ2-5, with 10 bases aligning to TRBD2. V lost 1 base and J lost 11; bases outside the gene matches: 16. Germline-derived CDR1 and CDR2 are SGHTA and FQGNSA. The CDR3 is 17 amino acids. The chain's CDR3 is CASSLDLPSGSSNEQYF. As DNA, the CDR3 is TGTGCCAGCAGCTTAGACCTCCCTAGCGGGAGTTCCAATGAGCAGTACTTC.

This clonotype was seen a handful of times. This chain joins TRBV29-1 and TRBJ2-1; 10 nucleotides align to TRBD2. CDR1 SQVTM and CDR2 ANQGSEA come from the germline V gene. J was trimmed by 6 bases and V by 6 bases; bases with no gene match: 8. CDR3 size: 14 residues. CDR3 sequence (DNA): TGCAGCGTAGCGGGAGGGCCAGGGAGCAATGAGCAGTTCTTC. Amino acid sequence: CSVAGGPGSNEQFF.

This rearrangement joins TRBV5-1 to TRBJ2-6; TRBD1 aligns across 7 bases. The CDR3 is 17 residues long. The germline gives CDR1 SGHRS, CDR2 YFSETQ. With 4 bases clipped from V and 4 bases from J, the junction kept 11 bases outside the gene matches. CDR3 sequence: CASSPNPTGTGANVLTF. DNA of the CDR3: TGCGCCAGCAGCCCGAACCCGACAGGGACCGGGGCCAACGTCCTGACTTTC. The full variable domain, its missing parts supplied by reference TRBV5-1 and TRBJ2-6, is KAGVTQTPRYLIKTRGQQVTLSCSPISGHRSVSWYQQTPGQGLQFLFEYFSETQRNKGNFPGRFSGRQFSNSRSEMNVSTLELGDSALYLCASSPNPTGTGANVLTFGAGSRLTVL.

This clonotype was seen a handful of times. J is TRBJ2-5 and V is TRBV7-9, with D maybe TRBD1 (8 bases). This CDR3 has 14 residues. CDR1 is SEHNR, CDR2 FQNEAQ, per germline (reference sequence). V dropped 5 bases and J dropped 3 bases, with 13 bases sitting between them. CDR3 DNA: TGTGCCAGCAGCCTTACAGGGGGGGAAGAGACCCAGTACTTC. It encodes CASSLTGGEETQYF.

This chain links TRBV6-1 with TRBJ1-2; a possible D gene is TRBD1 (5 bases). Germline V gives CDR1 MNHNS, CDR2 SASEGT. The CDR3 extends over 14 amino acids. The V and J ends lost 4 bases and 4 bases respectively, with 13 bases between them. The CDR3 nucleotides are TGTGCCAGCAGTGGCGGGACCACTTTCTATGGCTACACCTTC. Amino acids: CASSGGTTFYGYTF.

The chain links TRBV11-2 to TRBJ2-7; D ambiguous. The CDR3 length is 14 residues. Trimming took 3 bases from V and 1 from J, leaving 10 bases between them. In germline, CDR1 is SGHAT, CDR2 FQNNGV. CDR3 DNA sequence: TGTGCCAGCAGCTTCCAGACTGCGTCCTACGAGCAGTACTTC. Translating gives CASSFQTASYEQYF.

The V and J genes are TRBV12-3 or TRBV12-4 and TRBJ2-7; TRBD1 matches 7 bases. V trimming: 9 bases; J trimming: 11 bases; junction bases outside the gene matches: 13. This CDR3 contains 12 residues. The CDR3 reads CASAPDRAQEYF. As DNA, the CDR3 is TGTGCCAGTGCCCCCGACAGGGCCCAAGAGTACTTC.

The rearrangement links TRBV7-9 to TRBJ2-1; the D gene is possibly TRBD2 (6 bases). The CDR3 covers 14 residues. Per germline, CDR1 SEHNR and CDR2 FQNEAQ (reference sequence). Trimming left V 5 bases short and J 8 bases short, with 16 bases between. CDR3 nucleotide sequence: TGTGCCAGCAGCCCCCGGGGCGGGACCGATGAGCAGTTCTTC. Translated, it gives CASSPRGGTDEQFF.

The V and J genes are TRBV20-1 and TRBJ2-1; the match to TRBD2 covers 9 bases. V lost 6 bases and J lost 0; bases outside the gene matches: 3. This CDR3 has 14 residues. Germline V lookup: CDR1 DFQATT, CDR2 SNEGSKA (reference sequence). CDR3 nucleotide sequence: TGCAGTGCCGCGGGGGGGAGCTCCTACAATGAGCAGTTCTTC. Encoded protein: CSAAGGSSYNEQFF.

The chain recombines TRBV27 with TRBJ2-5, with 7 bases aligning to TRBD1. The germline V gene encodes CDR1 MNHEY and CDR2 SMNVEV (reference sequence). CDR3 length equals 16 residues. V dropped 7 bases and J dropped 0; count of bases not matched to a gene: 11. CDR3 bases: TGTGCCAGCAAAAGAGCGACAGGGCAGTACCAAGAGACCCAGTACTTC. As protein: CASKRATGQYQETQYF.

This rearrangement joins TRBV20-1 to TRBJ2-7, with 10 bases lining up with TRBD2. CDR1 and CDR2 (germline): DFQATT, SNEGSKA (reference sequence). This CDR3 has 17 residues. Trimming cost V 5 bases and J 5 bases; bases outside gene matches: 18. CDR3 coding DNA: TGCAGTGCTCCCATTCTAAGCGGGAGGGGAATTCGTGACGAGCAGTACTTC. This gives the protein CSAPILSGRGIRDEQYF.

The J gene is TRBJ2-7, the V gene TRBV5-1; 9 bases align to TRBD1. Germline CDR1 reads SGHRS; CDR2 reads YFSETQ. This CDR3 is built from 15 residues. Losses at the gene ends were 4 bases for V and 2 bases for J; bases not matched to a gene: 7. The CDR3 is CASSPDRGDPYEQYF. CDR3 sequence (DNA): TGCGCCAGCAGCCCTGACAGGGGGGACCCCTACGAGCAGTACTTC.

This clonotype was observed a handful of times. The J gene is TRBJ2-5, the V gene TRBV12-3 or TRBV12-4; 7 bases line up with TRBD2. The CDR3 spans 14 residues. Unmatched junction bases numbered 9, after V lost 6 bases and J lost 5 bases. CDR3 protein: CASSPGGMSETQYF. The CDR3 bases are TGTGCCAGCAGCCCCGGGGGGATGTCGGAGACCCAGTACTTC.

Comments on this clonotype: In this CDR3 the conserved last residue, phenylalanine or tryptophan, is missing, so a read error is likely. The V call is TRBV10-3, the J call TRBJ2-3, with a weak D call TRBD1 (6 bases). Germline V gene sequence: CDR1 ENHRY, CDR2 SYGVKD. CDR3 length equals 15 residues. Between the trimmed V and J ends, which lost 6 bases and 4 bases, there was a span of 17 bases. This chain's CDR3 is CAISSGELSSDTQYL. The CDR3 nucleotides are TGTGCCATCAGCTCAGGGGAGCTTAGTTCAGATACGCAGTATTTG.

This chain links TRBV4-1 with TRBJ2-3; maybe TRBD1 (6 bases). This CDR3 has 16 residues. The V gene's germline CDR1 is MGHRA and CDR2 YSYEKL. Trimming took off 4 bases at V and 2 bases at J, with 16 bases between the two ends. The CDR3: CASSRNTVGATDTQYF. The CDR3 DNA follows: TGCGCCAGCAGCCGCAATACAGTGGGGGCCACAGATACGCAGTATTTT.

This clonotype was recorded a few times. CDR3 nucleotides: TGTGCCAGCAGCCATGACAGGGGCGCGGAGACCCAGTACTTC. This translates into CASSHDRGAETQYF. The gene calls are TRBV12-3 or TRBV12-4 and TRBJ2-5; 8 bases are a match to TRBD1. With 6 bases clipped from V and 5 bases from J, the junction kept 8 bases outside the gene matches. There are 14 residues in the CDR3.

The chain employs TRBV7-6 and TRBJ2-7, with D hard to call. Germline CDR1 SGHVS, CDR2 FNYEAQ. This CDR3 contains 12 residues. V gave up 4 bases and J gave up 12 bases, with 16 bases separating them. The CDR3 sequence is CASSSQREIRYF. The CDR3 nucleotides are TGTGCCAGCAGCTCTCAGAGAGAGATCCGGTACTTC.

This clonotype was recorded a few times. The chain couples TRBV6-6 to TRBJ1-1, with 9 nucleotides matching TRBD1. Germline assignment: CDR1 MNHNY and CDR2 SVGAGI (reference sequence). The CDR3 covers 12 residues. Germline trimming cut 6 bases from V and 10 bases from J; bases unmatched to any gene: 6. The CDR3 region is CASRIQTGGAFF. The DNA of the CDR3 is TGTGCCAGCAGGATCCAGACAGGGGGAGCTTTCTTT.

This clonotype came up once. This chain joins TRBV5-1 and TRBJ2-1; D could derive from TRBD1 or TRBD2 (6 bases each). CDR3 length equals 20 residues. Trimming stripped 5 bases from V and 0 bases from J, with 27 bases between. CDR1 and CDR2 (germline): SGHRS, YFSETQ. CDR3 loop: CASSRQRRGKLTGSYNEQFF. CDR3 in DNA: TGCGCCAGCAGTCGTCAGAGGAGGGGGAAGCTAACCGGCTCCTACAATGAGCAGTTCTTC.

The rearrangement links TRBV7-3 to TRBJ2-7, with D possibly TRBD2 on 6 matching bases. Per the germline V gene, CDR1 is SGHTA and CDR2 is FQGTGA. V was clipped by 5 bases and J by 0 bases, with 14 bases between them. CDR3 length equals 15 residues. The DNA for the CDR3 is TGTGCCAGCAGCCCTCATGGGGGGAGCTCCTACGAGCAGTACTTC. It codes for CASSPHGGSSYEQYF.

In regard to this clonotype: The junction does not match germline at one end; this may be a read error. V and J are TRBV7-2 and TRBJ2-1; TRBD2 matches 9 bases. Germline values: CDR1 SGHTA, CDR2 FQGNSA. CDR3 length: 15 residues. CDR3 in DNA: TGTGCCAGCAGAAAAGGACTAGCGACCTACAATGAGCAGTTTTTC. Translated, it gives CASRKGLATYNEQFF.